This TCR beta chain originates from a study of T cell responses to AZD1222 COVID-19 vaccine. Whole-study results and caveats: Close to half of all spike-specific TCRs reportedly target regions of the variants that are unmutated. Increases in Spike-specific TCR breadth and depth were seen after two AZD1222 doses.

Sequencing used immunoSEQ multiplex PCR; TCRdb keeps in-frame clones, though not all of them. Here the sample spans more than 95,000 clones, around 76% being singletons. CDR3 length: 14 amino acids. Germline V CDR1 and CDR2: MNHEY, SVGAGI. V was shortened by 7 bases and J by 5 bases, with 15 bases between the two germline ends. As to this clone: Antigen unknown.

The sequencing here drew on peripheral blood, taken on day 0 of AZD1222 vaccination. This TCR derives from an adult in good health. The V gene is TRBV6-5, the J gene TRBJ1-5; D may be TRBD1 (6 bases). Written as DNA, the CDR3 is TGTGCCAGCATCCGAGACAGGCCAGATCAGCCCCAGCATTTT. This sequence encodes CASIRDRPDQPQHF.